Here is one T cell receptor (beta chain) with its context. This entry is derived from a study of PD-L1 blockade in urothelial cancer. Study summary: Blood was analyzed 3 weeks (second dose) and 6 weeks after treatment start. Median T cell yield per blood sample was more than 130,000 cells.

Germline values: CDR1 SEHNR, CDR2 FQNEAQ (reference sequence). CDR3 length: 17 amino acids. Losses at the gene ends were 3 bases for V and 3 bases for J; bases not matched to a gene: 8. Repertoires were generated with immunoSEQ multiplex PCR, while TCRdb's copy carries only in-frame clones and drops some. Of more than 85,000 clones in the sample, roughly nine tenths were seen once. The input for sequencing was PBMCs, taken around atezolizumab (anti-PD-L1) treatment. This clonotype was sampled from a woman of 80 years or more with urothelial cancer. The chain links TRBV7-9 to TRBJ2-1; 10 bases are shared with TRBD2. CDR3 bases: TGTGCCAGCAGCTTGAGAGCGGGAGGGAAAGTCTACAATGAGCAGTTCTTC. It encodes CASSLRAGGKVYNEQFF.